These 8 T cell receptor beta chains originate from one sample sequenced in a study of blood T cell repertoires in COVID-19. Assay: immunoSEQ multiplex PCR; the TCRdb copy retains only in-frame clones and omits some. The profile shows roughly 250,000 clones, roughly 84% of them singletons. Sequencing was carried out using peripheral blood. Receptors originate from a woman between 35 and 50 years old who had recovered from COVID-19.

The genes are TRBV28 and TRBJ2-1; 9 bases agree with TRBD2. V lost 6 bases, J lost 8 bases, and 8 bases stayed unmatched. The CDR3 is 14 residues long. Looked up from germline, CDR1 is MDHEN and CDR2 is SYDVKM. The CDR3 DNA reads as TGTGCCAGCAGGACTAGCGGAGGGAAGGATGAGCAGTTCTTC. Its protein product is CASRTSGGKDEQFF.

This clone was recorded once. The chain has TRBV2 and TRBJ2-7; D is perhaps TRBD2 (6 bases). The CDR3 sequence is 14 residues long. The germline gives CDR1 SNHLY, CDR2 FYNNEI. V was cut by 6 bases and J by 7 bases, with 19 bases left in between. The CDR3 sequence: CASRPELATGEQYF. In DNA form, the CDR3 reads TGTGCCAGCAGGCCCGAGCTAGCGACGGGGGAGCAGTACTTC. Full variable domain (rest looked up from reference TRBV2 and TRBJ2-7): EPEVTQTPSHQVTQMGQEVILRCVPISNHLYFYWYRQILGQKVEFLVSFYNNEISEKSEIFDDQFSVERPDGSNFTLKIRSTKLEDSAMYFCASRPELATGEQYFGPGTRLTVT.

The chain combines TRBV18 with TRBJ2-2, with 9 nucleotides matching TRBD2. Germline V gives CDR1 KGHSH, CDR2 LQKENI. V dropped 1 base and J dropped 7; count of bases not matched to a gene: 7. CDR3 length: 16 amino acids. The CDR3 bases are TGTGCCAGCTCACCACAAAGCGGGGGGCATCACGGGGAGCTGTTTTTT. Translated, it gives CASSPQSGGHHGELFF.

The chain couples TRBV6-6 to TRBJ1-2, with D tentatively TRBD1 (5 bases). Germline CDR1 is MNHNY and CDR2 is SVGAGI (reference sequence). The V and J ends lost 0 bases and 7 bases respectively, with 15 bases between them. The CDR3 has 15 amino acids. CDR3 DNA sequence: TGTGCCAGCAGTTACTCGAAGGGCAGGGCGACTGGCTACACCTTC. It specifies CASSYSKGRATGYTF.

The gene calls are TRBV6-5 and TRBJ1-5; 9 nucleotides match TRBD1. This CDR3 comprises 15 residues. V lost 6 bases, J lost 2 bases, and 5 bases stayed unmatched. Looked up from germline, CDR1 is MNHEY and CDR2 is SVGAGI. CDR3 loop: CASSTGGAGNQPQHF. CDR3 DNA sequence: TGTGCCAGCAGCACAGGGGGCGCGGGCAATCAGCCCCAGCATTTT.

The genes are TRBV27 and TRBJ1-2; D unresolved. Germline CDR1 is MNHEY and CDR2 is SMNVEV (reference sequence). V was trimmed by 2 bases and J by 5 bases, leaving 15 bases between them. CDR3 length: 15 amino acids. CDR3 sequence (DNA): TGTGCCAGCAGTTTAAACTGGGGAAGCGGATATGGCTACACCTTC. The encoded protein is CASSLNWGSGYGYTF.

The rearrangement links TRBV15 to TRBJ1-5; no clear D gene. Germline lookup yields CDR1 LNHNV and CDR2 YYDKDF (reference sequence). V gave up 0 bases and J gave up 1 base, with 4 bases separating them. The CDR3 has 14 residues. The CDR3 DNA reads TGTGCCACCAGCAGAGATCTGAGCAATCAGCCCCAGCATTTT. Amino acids: CATSRDLSNQPQHF.

As to this clone: This CDR3 is also generated by other DNA sequences in the sample. The J gene is TRBJ1-5, the V gene TRBV19, with a weak D call TRBD1 (5 bases). The germline V gene encodes CDR1 LNHDA and CDR2 SQIVND (reference sequence). This CDR3 region has 16 residues. Trimming took off 1 base at V and 1 base at J, with 11 bases between the two ends. In nucleotides, the CDR3 is TGTGCCAGTAGTATAGGGAGGGGTTCAAGCAATCAGCCCCAGCATTTT. It specifies CASSIGRGSSNQPQHF.